This T cell receptor (beta chain) was recorded in a study of blood T cell repertoires in COVID-19. Study-wide context: The study drew acute and convalescent COVID-19 samples from the United States, Italy and Spain.

Trimming at V came to 4 bases and at J to 8 bases, leaving 7 bases not matched to a gene. The CDR3 has 14 residues. Germline V gene data show CDR1 as SGDLS and CDR2 as YYNGEE. In the original processing: By means of reference gene primer amplification, nucleated cell counts were estimated. TCRdb's copy holds only in-frame clones and misses some; the assay was immunoSEQ multiplex PCR. D and trimming come from the DNA, and the V and J calls and clone size come from that table. The sample includes about 38,000 clones, approximately 74% seen only once; the top ten take 10% to 13%. Enrollment of patients from Seattle took place during active infection, with longitudinal follow-up.

The sequence came from a man between 70 and 80 years old with COVID-19, enrolled during active disease. The gene calls are TRBV9 and TRBJ2-2; TRBD1 matches at 8 bases. Specimen: peripheral blood. In DNA, the CDR3 is TGTGCCAGCAGCTCAAAGGACAGGGCGGGGGAGCTGTTTTTT. Translating it yields CASSSKDRAGELFF.